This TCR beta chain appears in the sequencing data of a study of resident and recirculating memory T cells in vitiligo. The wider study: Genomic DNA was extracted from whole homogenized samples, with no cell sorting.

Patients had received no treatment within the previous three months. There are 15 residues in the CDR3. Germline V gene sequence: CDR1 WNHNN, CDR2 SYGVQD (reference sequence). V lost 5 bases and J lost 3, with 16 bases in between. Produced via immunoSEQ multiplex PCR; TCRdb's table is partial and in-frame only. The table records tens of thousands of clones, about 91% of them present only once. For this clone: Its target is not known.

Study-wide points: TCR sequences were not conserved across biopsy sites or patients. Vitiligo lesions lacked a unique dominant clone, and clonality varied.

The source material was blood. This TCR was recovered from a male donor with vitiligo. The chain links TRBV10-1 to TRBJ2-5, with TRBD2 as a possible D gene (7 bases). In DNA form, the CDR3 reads TGCGCCAGCAGTCCTGGGGGGGCAAGAGAAGAGACCCAGTACTTC. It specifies CASSPGGAREETQYF.